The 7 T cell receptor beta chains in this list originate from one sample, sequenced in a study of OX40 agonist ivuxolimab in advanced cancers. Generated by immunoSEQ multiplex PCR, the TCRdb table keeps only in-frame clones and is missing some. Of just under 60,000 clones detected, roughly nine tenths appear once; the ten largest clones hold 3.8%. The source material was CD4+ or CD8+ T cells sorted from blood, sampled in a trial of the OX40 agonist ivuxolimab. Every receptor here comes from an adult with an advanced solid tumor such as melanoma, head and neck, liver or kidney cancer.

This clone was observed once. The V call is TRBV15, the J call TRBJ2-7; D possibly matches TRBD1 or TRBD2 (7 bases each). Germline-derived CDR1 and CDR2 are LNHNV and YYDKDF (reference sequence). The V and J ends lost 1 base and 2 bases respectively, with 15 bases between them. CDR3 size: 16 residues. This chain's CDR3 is CATSRVREGATYEQYF. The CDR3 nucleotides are TGTGCCACCAGCAGAGTTAGGGAGGGGGCAACCTACGAGCAGTACTTC.

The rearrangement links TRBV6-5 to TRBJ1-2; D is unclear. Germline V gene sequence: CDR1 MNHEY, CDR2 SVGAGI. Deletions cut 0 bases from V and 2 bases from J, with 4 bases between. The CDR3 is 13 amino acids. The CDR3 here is CASSYSANYGYTF. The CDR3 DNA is TGTGCCAGCAGTTACTCAGCCAACTATGGCTACACCTTC.

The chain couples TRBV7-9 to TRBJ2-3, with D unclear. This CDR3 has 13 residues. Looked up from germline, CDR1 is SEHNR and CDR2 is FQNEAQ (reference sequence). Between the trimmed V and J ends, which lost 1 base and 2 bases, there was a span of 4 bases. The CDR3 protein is CASSLGATDTQYF. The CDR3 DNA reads TGTGCCAGCAGCTTAGGAGCCACAGATACGCAGTATTTT.

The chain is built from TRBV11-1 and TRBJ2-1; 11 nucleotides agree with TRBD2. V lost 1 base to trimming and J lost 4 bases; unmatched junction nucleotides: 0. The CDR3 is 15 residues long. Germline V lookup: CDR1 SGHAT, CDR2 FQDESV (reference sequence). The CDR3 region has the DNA TGTGCCAGCAGCTTAGGGACTAGCGGGTACAATGAGCAGTTCTTC. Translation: CASSLGTSGYNEQFF.

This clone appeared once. This CDR3 reads CASSPAQSGSGEQFF. CDR3 coding DNA: TGTGCCAGCAGTCCAGCCCAGAGCGGTAGCGGTGAGCAGTTCTTC. This chain connects TRBV27 to TRBJ2-1, with a weak D call TRBD2 (6 bases). CDR3 length: 15 residues. CDR1 MNHEY and CDR2 SMNVEV come from the germline V gene (reference sequence). Between the trimmed V and J ends, which lost 5 bases and 9 bases, there was a span of 20 bases.

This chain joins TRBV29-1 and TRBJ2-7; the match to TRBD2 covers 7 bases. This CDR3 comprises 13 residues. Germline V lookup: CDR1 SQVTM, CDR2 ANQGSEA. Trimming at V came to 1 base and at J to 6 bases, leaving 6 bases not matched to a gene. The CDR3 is CSVEGGGGREQYF. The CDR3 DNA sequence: TGCAGCGTTGAAGGCGGGGGAGGGCGCGAGCAGTACTTC.

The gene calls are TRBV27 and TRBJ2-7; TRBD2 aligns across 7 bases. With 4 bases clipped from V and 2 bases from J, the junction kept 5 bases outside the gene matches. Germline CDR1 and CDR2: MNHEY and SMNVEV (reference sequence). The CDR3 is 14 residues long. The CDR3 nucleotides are TGTGCCAGCAGTTCCGGTGCGGGGGCCTACGAGCAGTACTTC. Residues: CASSSGAGAYEQYF.